This entry concerns a single TCR beta chain. In the authors' methods: Researchers report that nucleated cell counts were estimated from reference gene primer amplification. The assay was immunoSEQ multiplex PCR, and TCRdb's table has in-frame clones only and misses some. That table supplies the V and J calls and clone size; D and trimming were determined from the DNA. The data show about 180,000 clones, 70% to 90% seen once. The sample is drawn from a study of blood T cell repertoires in COVID-19. Across the study: Researchers got acute and convalescent COVID-19 samples from the United States, Italy and Spain. T cells, B-cell-depleted T cells, or PBMCs supplied cDNA or gDNA.

The length of the CDR3 is 15 residues. CDR1 is MDHEN, CDR2 SYDVKM, per germline. V dropped 5 bases and J dropped 2 bases, with 16 bases sitting between them. This clonotype was sampled from a man aged 50 to 59 with active or convalescent COVID-19. Sample: peripheral blood. The chain couples TRBV28 to TRBJ2-7; D may be TRBD2 (7 bases). The CDR3, as DNA: TGTGCCAGCAGTCCCCGGGGGGCGCCGACCTACGAGCAGTACTTC. It specifies CASSPRGAPTYEQYF.